This section outlines one T cell receptor beta chain sequence together with its context. The data stem from a study of shared clonotypes between healthy human individuals. This CDR3 is 15 amino acids long. CDR1 and CDR2 (germline): SEHNR, FQNEAQ (reference sequence). J lost 10 bases, V lost 6 bases, and 14 bases had no gene match. The assay was immunoSEQ multiplex PCR, and TCRdb's table has in-frame clones only and misses some. The data contain approximately 500,000 clones, more than 75% of them singletons. Sequenced: PBMCs. The receptor was derived from a woman between 40 and 50 years old in good health. Some clones in this sample may be carry-over from other donors' samples. The chain carries TRBV7-9 and TRBJ2-1; 8 bases fit TRBD2. The CDR3 sequence: CASRETSVRVGEQFF. The CDR3 nucleotides read TGTGCCAGCAGAGAGACTAGCGTACGGGTAGGCGAGCAGTTCTTC.